This TCR beta chain was sequenced during a study of blood T cell repertoires in COVID-19. The CDR3 contains 14 residues. V was cut by 5 bases and J by 4 bases, with 14 bases left in between. Per germline, CDR1 SNHLY and CDR2 FYNNEI. Recruited during active infection, patients (from Seattle) were subsequently followed longitudinally. Original processing methods: For nucleated cells, counts were estimated from reference gene primer amplification. Libraries were prepared by immunoSEQ multiplex PCR; TCRdb keeps only in-frame clonotypes and omits some of them. Clone size and the V and J calls come from that table; the DNA yielded D and trimming. The sample shows more than 200,000 clones, approximately 88% of them seen only once.

The sequencing input was peripheral blood. The chain carries TRBV2 and TRBJ2-5; D is possibly TRBD2 (6 bases). The TCR originated in a young woman with COVID-19, enrolled during active disease. In nucleotides, the CDR3 is TGTGCCAGCAGTCTGGGACTTAAACTAGAGACCCAGTACTTC. Translated: CASSLGLKLETQYF.